These T cell receptor beta chains were read from a single sample in a study of read filtering for tumor transcriptome and immune sequencing. TCRdb reanalysed the reads using MiXCR and keeps one entry per CDR3 protein. The repertoire holds 40,000 to 50,000 distinct CDR3 sequences, around an eighth seen once, with roughly 30% in the top ten. Sequences were obtained from a population of CD138-negative cells sorted from bone marrow. Source of these receptors: a donor aged 40 or over with multiple myeloma. Both conserved end residues are part of each CDR3. The D gene is left open where the match is weak. Rows may omit the clone size; those that give it use once, few, many or a size class.

many	TRBJ2-1	NA	TRBV19	CASSIGLGIHNEQFF	TGTGCCAGTAGTATAGGGTTGGGGATCCACAATGAGCAGTTCTTC
many	TRBJ2-5	TRBD1	TRBV20-1	CSASATRQGQETQYF	TGCAGTGCTAGCGCCACCCGACAGGGCCAAGAGACCCAGTACTTC
many	TRBJ2-6	NA	TRBV11-2	CASSLGALGVLTF	TGTGCCAGCAGCTTAGGGGCACTTGGCGTCCTGACTTTC
many	TRBJ2-7	TRBD1	TRBV27	CASSFSGQASYEQYF	TGTGCCAGCAGTTTCTCGGGACAGGCTTCCTACGAGCAGTACTTC
many	TRBJ1-5	NA	TRBV5-1	CASSLWGGNDQPQHF	TGCGCCAGCAGCTTGTGGGGAGGAAACGATCAGCCCCAGCATTTT
NA	TRBJ1-5	NA	TRBV19	CASSIVRGIGNQPQHF	TGTGCCAGTAGTATAGTGAGAGGGATTGGCAATCAGCCCCAGCATTTT
many	TRBJ2-1	NA	TRBV24-1	CATSDGIYNEQFF	TGTGCCACCAGTGATGGGATATACAATGAGCAGTTCTTC
many	TRBJ2-5	TRBD2	TRBV11-2	CASSPGLAGEETQYF	TGTGCCAGCAGCCCGGGACTAGCGGGAGAAGAGACCCAGTACTTC
medium-sized	TRBJ2-7	NA	TRBV11-2	CASSSYPYEQYF	TGTGCCAGCAGCTCGTACCCCTACGAGCAGTACTTC
few	TRBJ2-2	TRBD1	TRBV10-3	CAIRDRGPNTGELFF	TGTGCCATCCGGGACAGGGGGCCTAACACCGGGGAGCTGTTTTTT
many	TRBJ2-7	TRBD1	TRBV14	CASTGTGGFEQYF	TGTGCCAGTACCGGGACAGGGGGCTTCGAGCAGTACTTC
many	TRBJ2-5	NA	TRBV11-2	CASSLELLGGRETQYF	TGTGCCAGCAGCTTAGAGCTCCTGGGGGGCAGGGAGACCCAGTACTTC
many	TRBJ2-7	NA	TRBV7-2	CASSLALGFYEQYF	TGTGCCAGCAGCTTAGCTCTAGGGTTTTACGAGCAGTACTTC
many	TRBJ2-3	NA	TRBV5-5	CASSFRGGTDTQYF	TGTGCCAGCAGCTTTAGAGGGGGCACAGATACGCAGTATTTT
many	TRBJ2-3	TRBD1	TRBV5-1	CASSPGTASSLDTQYF	TGCGCCAGCAGCCCCGGGACAGCTTCATCCCTAGATACGCAGTATTTT
medium-sized	TRBJ2-1	TRBD2	TRBV9	CASSVGASGNNEQFF	TGTGCCAGCAGCGTAGGGGCTAGCGGAAACAATGAGCAGTTCTTC
many	TRBJ2-2	TRBD2	TRBV20-1	CSATGTSGYTGELFF	TGCAGTGCAACCGGGACTAGCGGCTACACCGGGGAGCTGTTTTTT
many	TRBJ2-6	TRBD1	TRBV19	CASSTGTGGLSGANVLTF	TGTGCCAGTAGTACCGGGACAGGGGGCTTAAGTGGGGCCAACGTCCTGACTTTC
NA	TRBJ1-5	NA	TRBV28	CASVGGGANSNQPQHF	TGTGCCAGCGTGGGGGGGGGAGCTAATAGCAATCAGCCCCAGCATTTT
NA	TRBJ1-6	NA	TRBV20-1	CSARDPLGTRVHNSPFHF	TGCAGTGCTAGAGATCCTCTGGGGACTAGGGTCCATAATTCACCCTTCCACTTT
many	TRBJ2-7	TRBD1	TRBV6-1	CASLGTGTYEQYF	TGTGCCAGCCTTGGGACAGGAACCTACGAGCAGTACTTC
many	TRBJ2-1	NA	TRBV19	CASRDGRSFNEQFF	TGTGCCAGTAGGGACGGCCGATCGTTCAATGAGCAGTTCTTC
NA	TRBJ2-4	NA	TRBV5-1	CASRGQEAKNIQYF	TGCGCCAGCAGAGGCCAGGAAGCCAAAAACATTCAGTACTTC
many	TRBJ1-4	NA	TRBV2	CASRTFEGEKLFF	TGTGCCAGCAGAACCTTCGAAGGGGAAAAACTGTTTTTT
many	TRBJ2-2	NA	TRBV18	CASSPSTPAGELFF	TGTGCCAGCTCCCCCTCTACCCCCGCCGGGGAGCTGTTTTTT
many	TRBJ2-6	TRBD2	TRBV18	CASSPREGLGANVLTF	TGTGCCAGCTCACCACGGGAGGGCCTTGGGGCCAACGTCCTGACTTTC
many	TRBJ2-7	TRBD2	TRBV7-2	CASSEFRGRVSEQYF	TGTGCCAGCAGTGAGTTTCGGGGGAGGGTTAGCGAGCAGTACTTC
many	TRBJ2-5	TRBD1	TRBV7-2	CASVPWPGQGETQYF	TGTGCCAGCGTTCCTTGGCCGGGACAGGGGGAGACCCAGTACTTC
many	TRBJ2-1	NA	TRBV21-1	CASSTETGTSCHNEQFF	TGTGCCAGCAGCACGGAAACCGGGACTAGCTGTCACAATGAGCAGTTCTTC
many	TRBJ1-2	TRBD1	TRBV5-1	CASSLAPDREGGYTF	TGCGCCAGCAGCTTGGCTCCGGACAGGGAAGGCGGCTACACCTTC
many	TRBJ1-1	NA	TRBV29-1	CSVAYDRNTEAFF	TGCAGCGTCGCATACGACAGGAACACTGAAGCTTTCTTT
many	TRBJ2-1	TRBD2	TRBV28	CASPPRSGLAGGASYNEQFF	TGTGCCAGCCCACCTAGGTCAGGCCTTGCGGGGGGGGCATCCTACAATGAGCAGTTCTTC
many	TRBJ1-2	NA	TRBV7-9	CASSLSGRSYGYTF	TGTGCCAGCAGCTTAAGTGGCAGAAGCTATGGCTACACCTTC
many	TRBJ1-1	NA	TRBV18	CASSPQYSSNTEAFF	TGTGCCAGCTCACCACAATATTCCAGTAACACTGAAGCTTTCTTT
many	TRBJ2-3	TRBD2	TRBV10-3	CATVSGRGDTQYF	TGTGCCACCGTTAGCGGGAGGGGGGATACGCAGTATTTT
many	TRBJ2-5	NA	TRBV20-1	CSASPSFGEETQYF	TGCAGTGCTAGCCCTAGCTTTGGTGAAGAGACCCAGTACTTC
many	TRBJ2-1	NA	TRBV3-1	CACSQEGRMVDNEQFF	TGTGCCTGCAGCCAAGAGGGGAGAATGGTTGACAATGAGCAGTTCTTC
many	TRBJ2-3	NA	TRBV25-1	CVTSGSTDTQYF	TGTGTCACATCCGGAAGCACAGATACGCAGTATTTT
NA	TRBJ2-7	TRBD2	TRBV28	CASSSPGLAGGYDQYF	TGTGCCAGCAGTTCACCGGGACTAGCGGGCGGATACGACCAGTACTTC
NA	TRBJ2-7	TRBD2	TRBV4-1	CASSQTSGDPYEQYF	TGCGCCAGCAGCCAGACTAGCGGGGACCCCTACGAGCAGTACTTC
many	TRBJ2-6	NA	TRBV5-1	CASSLVASSGANVLTF	TGCGCCAGCAGCTTGGTGGCCAGCTCTGGGGCCAACGTCCTGACTTTC
NA	TRBJ2-7	NA	TRBV20-1	CSYPRVPPYEQYF	TGCAGTTACCCGCGGGTGCCCCCCTACGAGCAGTACTTC
many	TRBJ2-1	NA	TRBV4-2	CASSQEWRAGANEQFF	TGTGCCAGCAGCCAAGAGTGGCGGGCCGGGGCGAATGAGCAGTTCTTC
many	TRBJ2-1	NA	TRBV29-1	CSVEGSGNEQFF	TGCAGCGTTGAAGGTTCGGGAAATGAGCAGTTCTTC
NA	TRBJ2-5	NA	TRBV20-1	CSAGPGPRQETQYF	TGCAGTGCGGGGCCGGGTCCGAGACAAGAGACCCAGTACTTC
many	TRBJ2-1	NA	TRBV9	CASSALVGGSYNEQFF	TGTGCCAGCAGCGCCCTAGTCGGAGGGTCCTACAATGAGCAGTTCTTC
many	TRBJ2-1	TRBD2	TRBV5-4	CASSGAGLAYNEQFF	TGTGCCAGCAGCGGAGCGGGACTAGCTTACAATGAGCAGTTCTTC
many	TRBJ1-5	NA	TRBV7-8	CASSLRAGNQPQHF	TGTGCCAGCAGCTTAAGGGCGGGCAATCAGCCCCAGCATTTT
NA	TRBJ2-7	TRBD1	TRBV27	CASSQGAFPYEQYF	TGTGCCAGCTCGCAGGGGGCGTTCCCCTACGAGCAGTACTTC
many	TRBJ1-5	NA	TRBV7-9	CASSRSEKQPQHF	TGTGCCAGCAGCCGTTCGGAAAAACAGCCCCAGCATTTT
few	TRBJ2-1	TRBD2	TRBV27	CASSLGGGYNEQFF	TGTGCCAGCAGTTTAGGGGGGGGCTACAATGAGCAGTTCTTC
many	TRBJ2-7	TRBD2	TRBV20-1	CSATPGTSGSYEQYF	TGCAGTGCTACCCCAGGCACTAGCGGGAGCTACGAGCAGTACTTC
many	TRBJ2-7	NA	TRBV20-1	CSARELEAVSSYEQYF	TGCAGTGCTAGAGAATTGGAAGCGGTGAGCTCCTACGAGCAGTACTTC
many	TRBJ2-5	NA	TRBV12-3/TRBV12-4	CASSLESSRGTQYF	TGTGCCAGCAGTTTGGAGTCCTCCCGCGGGACCCAGTACTTC
many	TRBJ2-1	NA	TRBV12-3/TRBV12-4	CASRPDSSYNEQFF	TGTGCCAGCCGCCCCGATTCCTCCTACAATGAGCAGTTCTTC
many	TRBJ2-1	TRBD2	TRBV5-6	CASSLLPSGAYNEQFF	TGTGCCAGCAGCTTGCTCCCTAGCGGAGCCTACAATGAGCAGTTCTTC
many	TRBJ2-7	NA	TRBV7-2	CASSLAGLSSYEQYF	TGTGCCAGCAGCTTAGCGGGCCTAAGCTCCTACGAGCAGTACTTC
NA	TRBJ2-3	TRBD1	TRBV12-3/TRBV12-4	CVSRKQGLGTDTQYF	TGTGTCAGCAGAAAACAGGGGCTGGGCACAGATACGCAGTATTTT
many	TRBJ1-4	NA	TRBV11-2	CASTRTVREKLFF	TGTGCCAGCACCCGGACGGTGCGTGAAAAACTGTTTTTT